The 6 T cell receptor beta chains listed next were all sequenced from one sample in a study of Graves' ophthalmopathy and Graves' hyperthyroidism. Amplification from RNA transcripts yielded the TCR beta CDR3 regions. First-round RT-PCR used HTBI primers; second-round multiplex PCR followed. TCRdb re-derived calls from the multiplex PCR reads in MiXCR, one entry per CDR3 protein. This sample has 900,000 to 1,200,000 distinct CDR3 sequences, with around a third found just once. The sequencing input was peripheral blood or thyroid tissue (not recorded which). The receptors come from an adult man with Graves' hyperthyroidism.

This clonotype was picked up many times. The V gene is TRBV29-1, the J gene TRBJ2-7; D is possibly TRBD2 (5 bases). In germline, CDR1 is SQVTM, CDR2 ANQGSEA. The CDR3 is made up of 14 amino acids. This CDR3 is CSVDTGKSSYEQYF. DNA of the CDR3: TGCAGTGTCGACACCGGGAAGAGCTCCTACGAGCAGTACTTC.

This clonotype was seen repeatedly, ten times or more. J is TRBJ2-5 and V is TRBV7-2, with a possible D match to TRBD2 (6 bases). Germline V gene sequence: CDR1 SGHTA, CDR2 FQGNSA. V dropped 6 bases and J dropped 4 bases, with 15 bases sitting between them. CDR3 length: 14 residues. DNA for the CDR3: TGTGCCAGCAGTTACGGTCTGGGAGGAGAGACCCAGTACTTC. Translating it yields CASSYGLGGETQYF.

This clonotype was detected ten times or more. In DNA form, the CDR3 reads TGTGCCAGTAGTATCGCAAGGTTGAGCAATCAGCCCCAGCATTTT. Translation: CASSIARLSNQPQHF. The rearrangement uses TRBV19 and TRBJ1-5; no clear D gene. The germline V gene has CDR1 LNHDA and CDR2 SQIVND (reference sequence). This CDR3 contains 15 residues. Trimming stripped 3 bases from V and 1 base from J, with 10 bases between. The full variable domain, completed using reference TRBV19 and TRBJ1-5, is DGGITQSPKYLFRKEGQNVTLSCEQNLNHDAMYWYRQDPGQGLRLIYYSQIVNDFQKGDIAEGYSVSREKKESFPLTVTSAQKNPTAFYLCASSIARLSNQPQHFGDGTRLSIL.

This clonotype was observed a few times. The rearrangement joins TRBV7-2 to TRBJ1-3; 9 bases match TRBD1. Germline loops: CDR1 SGHTA, CDR2 FQGNSA. The CDR3 sequence is 15 residues long. The J segment lost 6 bases and the V segment lost 1 base, leaving 4 bases of the junction unmatched. CDR3 protein: CASSLETGGLNTIYF. The CDR3 bases are TGTGCCAGCAGCTTAGAGACAGGGGGTCTAAACACCATATATTTT. The variable domain in full, completed from reference TRBV7-2 and TRBJ1-3, reads GAGVSQSPSNKVTEKGKDVELRCDPISGHTALYWYRQSLGQGLEFLIYFQGNSAPDKSGLPSDRFSAERTGGSVSTLTIQRTQQEDSAVYLCASSLETGGLNTIYFGEGSWLTVV.

This clonotype appeared many times. The chain has TRBV7-9 and TRBJ1-5, with 7 bases aligning to TRBD1. CDR1 is SEHNR and CDR2 is FQNEAQ in the germline V gene (reference sequence). The ends lost 5 bases at V and 2 bases at J; junction bases unmatched: 12. The CDR3 extends over 17 amino acids. Here the CDR3 reads CASSNHPKGARNQPQHF. The CDR3 bases are TGTGCCAGCAGCAATCACCCAAAGGGGGCTCGCAATCAGCCCCAGCATTTT.

Many counts were recorded for this clonotype. This chain links TRBV7-9 with TRBJ2-7; the D is unclear. Deletions cut 1 base from V and 4 bases from J, with 8 bases between. The CDR3 consists of 13 residues. Germline assignment: CDR1 SEHNR and CDR2 FQNEAQ (reference sequence). The CDR3, as DNA: TGTGCCAGCAGCTTAGACGGGCCGTACGAGCAGTACTTC. Translated: CASSLDGPYEQYF.